This TCR beta chain was profiled in a study of cytomegalovirus exposure and HLA in healthy donors (dated by TCRdb to between 2016 and 2019). About the investigation overall: In an earlier analysis of under 750 of the donors, 276 Gb of sequence data and some 120 million unique TCR beta sequences from about 179 million T cells were reported. Four or five DR-DQ haplotypes were treated as single units for association and clustering because of strong linkage in the cohort. To predict cytomegalovirus infection status, the study brought together high-throughput TCR immunosequencing, statistical association of individual TCRs with disease status, and machine learning. Every repertoire in the discovery cohort had been generated on one and the same sequencing platform. Class I and class II HLA loci were covered by the typing at four-digit resolution. An early release covering roughly 600 HLA-typed donors comprised approximately 290 gigabases of sequencing data and roughly 85 million unique TCR sequences. Of the approximately 400 genotyped donors, 65% to 90% fell in the genetic ancestry cluster associated with self-reported Caucasian donors. Using immunosequencing, the study profiled T cell repertoires from about 610 subjects and related those repertoires to cytomegalovirus serostatus. In a later analysis, previously published TCR beta repertoires from 500 to 750 donors were re-analyzed and high-resolution HLA genotyping was added so that TCR occurrence patterns could be studied. On average, around 240,000 unique TCR beta nucleotide sequences were sequenced per donor among about 400 genotyped donors of the cohort, with about 19% of those sequences being non-productive. Genome-wide SNP genotypes for about 60% of the roughly 670 donors were used in a later genetic analysis, which treated that subset as a discovery cohort. Rather than drawing on any new phenotypic data, the later analysis identified candidate immune exposures from TCR beta sequences and the way those sequences occurred across donors. In an earlier analysis of 587 of the donors, high-throughput TCR beta sequencing was used to judge whether each TCR beta V gene segment behaved as functional or pseudogenic. Alongside the repertoire data, information on donor age, sex, ethnicity and CMV serostatus was compiled. Typing coverage varied by locus: about 620-630 donors for A, B, C, DRB1 and DQB1; roughly 510 for DQA1; around 570 for DPA1; about 450 for DPB1. In addition to the first cohort of 500 to 850 subjects, a separate validation cohort of over 90 different subjects was used. The study was designed to test whether signatures of past pathogen exposure could be identified by cataloging public T cell receptors. Paper-wide results and their limitations: Strong co-occurrence of HLA alleles, especially DR and DQ, made assigning TCR associations to individual alleles difficult. V-gene and J-gene trimming of TCR beta chains was associated with a missense DCLRE1C variant in a later genetic analysis, and the association was replicated in an independent cohort. Cytomegalovirus status was reported to be diagnosed by the classifier with high specificity and sensitivity in both the original and validation cohorts. HLA typing was unavailable for some donors at each locus, so association tests used only the typed subset. A later analysis found that most CMV-associated TCR beta chains appeared HLA-restricted, with HLA associations seemingly driven largely by CMV exposure. Approximately 16 rarely observed V segments, including chromosome 9 orphons, were excluded from the earlier analysis of just under 600 of the donors because counts were too low. The authors suggested that the approach could potentially be generalized to other disease states and immunological phenotypes. According to a later analysis, parvovirus B19, influenza, CMV and Epstein-Barr virus appeared linked to several top co-occurrence clusters. In vitro tests confirmed that a few of the cytomegalovirus-associated TCR beta chains recognize cytomegalovirus antigens. A cluster of highly shared sequence variants was judged likely to be a technical artifact of the sequencing pipeline. In a later analysis, some 17,000 TCR beta sequences were associated with specific HLA alleles at a false discovery rate of 0.05. Linkage disequilibrium might explain the correlated functional status among segregating V segments, but an unknown experimental factor could not be excluded. In a later analysis, HLA-associated TCR beta chains showed more clonal expansion and lower generation probabilities than non-associated chains that were equally common. Some IMGT-functional V segments, including TRBV6-2 and TRBV6-3, could not be told apart with the 87-base-pair reads, so those segments were excluded. In this cohort, only TCR beta chains were sequenced, and detectable features were limited by the absence of alpha or paired-chain data. A further reported finding was that TCR beta sequences accurately predicted the HLA-A and HLA-B alleles for most subjects in the first cohort. The study listed 150 to 200 TCR beta chains as associated with cytomegalovirus. Compared with the 666-donor mean, donors in an Asian-associated ancestry cluster had fewer N-insertions in productive TCRs, according to a later genetic analysis. The presence/absence analyses assumed that sequencing depth was roughly uniform across donors, and that assumption may not be true. In an earlier analysis of some 640 of the donors, most TCR beta V segments were observed in productive rearrangements about 87% or about 30% of the time, broadly matching IMGT annotations. Immune exposure information for the cohort was limited to CMV serostatus. Most TCR sequences were seen in very few donors, while some public TCRs were found in many individuals. A later analysis found that TCR association rates varied across HLA loci, with DRB1 alleles showing the most associated TCRs and HLA-C alleles the fewest.

The cohort comprised more than 550 healthy bone marrow donors. All cohort members were sampled while nominally healthy, although unrecorded immune exposures were likely present. The donor was CMV seronegative and was included in the group of a few hundred seronegative cohort members. A peripheral blood sample was provided by each donor, and peripheral blood mononuclear cells were used for TCR beta sequencing. Genomic DNA was extracted from the blood cell samples with the Qiagen DNeasy Blood Extraction Kit. Via the germline V gene, CDR1 is MGHRA and CDR2 YSYEKL. The CDR3, from cysteine to phenylalanine, totals 17 residues. Kept here is only the CDR3 DNA, which spans 51 bases and is read in frame from base 1. The germline V and J ends show losses of 0 bases and 3 bases respectively, and no gene match explains 6 bases of the junction. The count of this clone is one. Its cognate antigen has yet to be identified. No much larger clone exists at a distance of one base, and base qualities are not known.

Receptor amplification or capture employed the immunoSEQ multiplex PCR assay. A mixture of 60 forward primers for TCR Vbeta segments and 13 reverse primers for TCR Jbeta segments was used in the multiplex PCR. Amplification of the CDR3 region of rearranged TCR beta genes was performed with a multiplex PCR assay on genomic DNA. The amplified TCR beta libraries were sequenced on the Illumina HiSeq System as 87-base-pair reads. Per the authors' processing: In a later analysis, about 80 million unique TCR beta chains were counted across the 500 to 850 repertoires, and around 10 million of these chains were shared by at least two donors. Raw reads were error-corrected and collapsed into unique sequences by a nearest-neighbor algorithm in which closely related sequences were merged to remove PCR and sequencing errors. V, D and J gene segments were assigned by aligning CDR3 sequences to IMGT reference sequences. Each retained sequence needed at least a six-nucleotide match to both a V gene segment and a J gene segment. A rearrangement was called productive if the CDR3 had no stop codons and remained in frame with V and J, and every other rearrangement was called non-productive. Following IMGT convention, CDR3 was defined as the stretch from the second conserved V-encoded cysteine to the conserved J-encoded phenylalanine. The earlier analysis of about 570 of the donors excluded any sequence lacking an unambiguous match to a single V gene segment. An earlier analysis of roughly 590 of the donors called V segments functional above 56.7% productive rearrangements and segregating when the between-donor standard deviation exceeded 5%. A statistical classification framework was developed to diagnose cytomegalovirus status using the catalog of TCR beta chain sequences. V and J gene assignment, in a later analysis, came from comparing TCR nucleotide sequences with IMGT/GENE-DB human TR gene sequences. Using the TCRdist pipeline, a later analysis assigned CDR3 sequences along with most-parsimonious VDJ recombination scenarios. In a later analysis, each TCR beta chain was defined by its CDR3 amino acid sequence together with its V-gene family, and reads without a unique V-gene family were excluded. As a way to deal with suspected cross-contamination and a sequencing artifact, a later analysis dropped under 600 nucleotide sequences that were highly shared and had low generation probability. In a later analysis, a clonal expansion index for each public chain was calculated from normalized within-repertoire ranks of inferred template counts. A later analysis computed generation probabilities with a VDJ recombination model fitted to out-of-frame rearrangements, and checked the results against IGoR. In a later analysis, TCR-TCR, TCR-HLA and TCR-CMV co-occurrence was scored with hypergeometric tests, and a repertoire-size bias correction was applied to TCR pairs. A later analysis estimated false discovery rates by permuting HLA or CMV assignments 20 times. In a later analysis, co-occurring TCRs were grouped using DBSCAN, with TCRdist sequence similarity added in when clustering inside HLA-allele-positive subsets. Repertoires with fewer than 30,000 or more than 120,000 public chains were left out of co-occurrence clustering, as were about 5 repertoires with anomalous nucleotide sharing. Imported from immuneACCESS, the table was reduced by TCRdb to in-frame sequences with V and J called. These copies leave out some clones; in studies compared against another copy, an unresolved V gene accounts for under half, and the cause of the remainder is not known. V and J calls and clone size are given by that table; D and trimming were obtained from the DNA. In this sample the table shows about 110,000 clones, approximately 84% of which occur a single time. The top ten hold 2% to 2.5% of the sample.

The sequence is built from TRBV4-1 and TRBJ2-5; TRBD2 agrees with 11 junctional bases. This TCR was sampled from a man between 25 and 39 years old in good health and CMV-seronegative. Sequenced sample: PBMCs. The CDR3 has the sequence CASSQDLAGGLEETQYF. The DNA reads as follows: TGCGCCAGCAGCCAAGATTTAGCGGGAGGGCTAGAAGAGACCCAGTACTTC.